The source of this T cell receptor (beta chain) is a study of cytomegalovirus exposure and HLA in healthy donors. Donors showed nominal health when sampled, although they likely had unrecorded immune exposures. The table lists this clone with a count of one. Its antigen is not known. The PCR contained 60 Vbeta and 13 Jbeta primers. Assay: immunoSEQ multiplex PCR; the TCRdb copy retains only in-frame clones and omits some. The table lists around 100,000 clones, 70% to 80% of them singletons. General study points: When analyzed later, a missense DCLRE1C variant was found to be linked to TCR beta V- and J-gene trimming.

The receptor was isolated from a woman between 55 and 75 years old in good health and CMV-seropositive. The sample consisted of PBMCs.

This CDR3 is CASTGTSGSQATQYF. The CDR3 DNA reads TGTGCCAGCACGGGGACTAGCGGGAGTCAGGCTACGCAGTATTTT. This sequence joins TRBV6-5 and TRBJ2-3; 14 positions agree with TRBD2. The CDR3 length is 15 residues. The junction had 8 bases not matched to a gene; V was cut back by 7 bases and J by 8 bases. The germline CDR1 and CDR2 sequences are MNHEY and SVGAGI.